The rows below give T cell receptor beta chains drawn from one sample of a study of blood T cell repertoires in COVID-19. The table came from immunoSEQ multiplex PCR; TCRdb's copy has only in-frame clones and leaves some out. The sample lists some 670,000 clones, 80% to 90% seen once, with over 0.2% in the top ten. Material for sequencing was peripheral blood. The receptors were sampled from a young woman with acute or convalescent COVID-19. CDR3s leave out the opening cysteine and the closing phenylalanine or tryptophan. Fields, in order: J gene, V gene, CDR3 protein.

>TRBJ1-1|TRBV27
ASSLGRVGTEAF
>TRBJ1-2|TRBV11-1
ASSPGQTSYGYT
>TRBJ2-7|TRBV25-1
ASSEDRGNYEQY
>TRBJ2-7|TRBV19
ASKMTGTGTYEQY
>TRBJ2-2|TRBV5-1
ASSLDLTGGQVAGELF
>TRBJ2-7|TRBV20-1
SGQGAYEQY
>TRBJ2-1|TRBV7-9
ASSPRTSGEGNEQF
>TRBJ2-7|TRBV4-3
ASSQARGGSYEQY
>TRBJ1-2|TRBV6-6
ASIPQANYGYT
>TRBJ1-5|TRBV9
ASSVGTGNNQPQH
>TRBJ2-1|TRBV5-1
ASTLTTGTSYNEQF
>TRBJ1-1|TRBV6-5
ASRSDKPRNTEAF
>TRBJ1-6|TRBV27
ASSLVPGNSPLH
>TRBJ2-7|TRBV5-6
ASSFTGHYEQY
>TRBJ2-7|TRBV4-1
ASSQDSGSYEQY
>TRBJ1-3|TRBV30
AWSWTASGNTIY
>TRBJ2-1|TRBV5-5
ASSLYNEQF
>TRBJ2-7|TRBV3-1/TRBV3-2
ASSQEGDTGYEQY
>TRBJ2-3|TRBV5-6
ASSFKRGLSTDTQY
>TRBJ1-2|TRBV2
ASSGRGQQYGGYT
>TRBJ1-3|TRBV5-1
ASSLSGQGANTIY
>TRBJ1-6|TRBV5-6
ASSLVTLRQGVYSPLH
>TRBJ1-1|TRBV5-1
ASSLATTGFSVGAF
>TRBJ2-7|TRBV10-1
ASLGQRQIYEQY
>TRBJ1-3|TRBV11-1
ASSFQGIGHTIY
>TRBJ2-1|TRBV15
ATSRSAERPYNEQF
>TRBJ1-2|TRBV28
ASSSPGQGQGGHGYT
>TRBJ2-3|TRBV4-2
ASSQRGTSSTDTQY
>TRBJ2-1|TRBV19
ASSITGNEQF
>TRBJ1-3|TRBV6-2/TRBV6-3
ASSRPSSGNTIY
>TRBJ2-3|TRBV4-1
ASSQGSGGRSDTQY